This T cell receptor beta chain was documented in a study of T cells in Graves' hyperthyroidism and ophthalmopathy. Background on the study: Peripheral blood was taken when the disease was first diagnosed, before any treatment began.

Before ophthalmopathy appeared, progressors gave blood at initial hyperthyroidism diagnosis. V lost 4 bases and J lost 7; bases outside the gene matches: 7. Germline V CDR1 and CDR2: MGHRA, YSYEKL. This CDR3 has 15 residues. Amplified TCR beta CDR3 regions came from RNA transcripts. First-round RT-PCR targeting the TCR CDR3 was performed with the HTBI primer set. From the multiplex PCR reads, TCRdb called clonotypes with MiXCR, one entry per CDR3 protein. The table lists 300,000 to 450,000 distinct CDR3 sequences, 15% to 18% of them singletons. This clonotype has a count of ten or more. The rearrangement uses TRBV4-1 and TRBJ2-1, with 10 bases identical to TRBD2. This receptor was identified in a woman aged 18 to 35 with Graves' hyperthyroidism that later progressed to Graves' ophthalmopathy. The sequencing input was blood. CDR3 DNA sequence: TGCGCCAGCAGCCGATTCAGAGCGGGAGGGAATGAGCAGTTCTTC. Protein product: CASSRFRAGGNEQFF.